Listed below are T cell receptor beta chains from one sample, sequenced in a study of T cells in Graves' hyperthyroidism and ophthalmopathy. TCRdb reprocessed the multiplex PCR reads with MiXCR, giving one entry per CDR3 protein. Found here are 380,000 or so distinct CDR3 sequences, about 13% of them singletons; the top ten hold roughly 20%. Specimen: blood. The receptors derive from a man aged 25-40 years with Graves' hyperthyroidism that later progressed to Graves' ophthalmopathy. Each CDR3 is given with its conserved first and last residue. The order of the fields is D gene, J gene, clone size, V gene, CDR3 protein, CDR3 DNA. D genes are given only for firm matches. The size entry is marked missing in some rows and otherwise reads once, few, many or a size class.

D: .; J: TRBJ2-7; size: .; V: TRBV5-6; CDR3: CASSGQPSYEQYF; DNA: TGTGCCAGCTCAGGACAGCCCTCCTACGAGCAGTACTTC
D: TRBD1; J: TRBJ1-1; size: .; V: TRBV5-1; CDR3: CASSLADRGGHEAFF; DNA: TGCGCCAGCAGCTTGGCTGACAGGGGGGGACATGAAGCTTTCTTT
D: .; J: TRBJ1-5; size: .; V: TRBV18; CDR3: CASSTSGYQPQHF; DNA: TGTGCCAGCTCAACCAGTGGCTATCAGCCCCAACATTTT
D: TRBD1; J: TRBJ1-5; size: many; V: TRBV30; CDR3: CAWSAGTVGWPQHF; DNA: TGTGCCTGGAGCGCCGGGACAGTGGGTTGGCCCCAGCATTTT
D: .; J: TRBJ2-2; size: few; V: TRBV3-1; CDR3: CASSRTPGTGELFF; DNA: TGTGCCAGCAGCCGCACGCCAGGCACCGGGGAGCTGTTTTTT
D: .; J: TRBJ1-2; size: .; V: TRBV24-1; CDR3: CATSDLKSRYGYTF; DNA: TGTGCCACCAGTGATTTAAAATCACGGTATGGCTACACCTTC
D: .; J: TRBJ1-5; size: many; V: TRBV12-3/TRBV12-4; CDR3: CASSLSLYSNQPQHF; DNA: TGTGCCAGCAGTTTAAGCTTGTACAGCAATCAGCCCCAGCATTTT
D: .; J: TRBJ2-3; size: many; V: TRBV3-1; CDR3: CASTSLGVDTQYF; DNA: TGTGCCAGCACCTCTCTAGGGGTAGATACGCAGTATTTT
D: .; J: TRBJ2-3; size: few; V: TRBV20-1; CDR3: CSARDTSDTQYF; DNA: TGCAGTGCCCGGGACACTTCAGATACGCAGTATTTT
D: .; J: TRBJ1-2; size: few; V: TRBV28; CDR3: CATGMNYGYTF; DNA: TGTGCCACGGGAATGAACTATGGCTACACCTTC
D: TRBD2; J: TRBJ2-7; size: many; V: TRBV5-1; CDR3: CASSLVERGSYEQYF; DNA: TGCGCCAGCAGCTTGGTTGAGCGGGGGAGTTACGAGCAGTACTTC
D: .; J: TRBJ2-3; size: many; V: TRBV11-2; CDR3: CASSLEPSTDTQYF; DNA: TGTGCCAGCAGCTTAGAACCTAGCACAGATACGCAGTATTTT
D: .; J: TRBJ2-7; size: many; V: TRBV28; CDR3: CASSLSGERYEQYF; DNA: TGTGCCAGCAGTTTGTCAGGGGAGCGTTACGAGCAGTACTTC
D: .; J: TRBJ2-2; size: .; V: TRBV7-9; CDR3: CASSSGSRELFF; DNA: TGTGCCAGCAGCTCGGGGAGCCGGGAGCTGTTTTTT
D: .; J: TRBJ2-1; size: .; V: TRBV5-4; CDR3: CASSPLVVTYNEQFF; DNA: TGTGCCAGCAGCCCGCTAGTGGTCACCTACAATGAGCAGTTCTTC
D: .; J: TRBJ2-5; size: many; V: TRBV7-3; CDR3: CASSLIAGTETQYF; DNA: TGTGCCAGCAGCTTAATTGCGGGGACGGAGACCCAGTACTTC
D: .; J: TRBJ1-6; size: .; V: TRBV5-1; CDR3: CASSNRDGNSPLHF; DNA: TGCGCCAGCAGCAACCGGGACGGGAATTCACCCCTCCACTTT
D: .; J: TRBJ2-1; size: many; V: TRBV11-2; CDR3: CASSSVLGSYNEQFF; DNA: TGTGCCAGCAGCTCCGTTCTGGGTTCCTACAATGAGCAGTTCTTC
D: TRBD1; J: TRBJ2-2; size: .; V: TRBV19; CDR3: CAGRQGRTGELFF; DNA: TGTGCCGGGAGACAGGGGAGAACCGGGGAGCTGTTTTTT
D: .; J: TRBJ2-2; size: .; V: TRBV20-1; CDR3: CSARVPAERRTGELFF; DNA: TGCAGTGCTAGAGTCCCCGCTGAGCGGCGCACCGGGGAGCTGTTTTTT
D: TRBD1; J: TRBJ2-7; size: few; V: TRBV20-1; CDR3: CSARDYTTGGPYEQYF; DNA: TGCAGTGCTAGAGACTACACGACAGGGGGCCCCTACGAGCAGTACTTC
D: .; J: TRBJ1-6; size: many; V: TRBV30; CDR3: CAWSPQGWDSPLHF; DNA: TGTGCCTGGAGCCCCCAGGGTTGGGATTCACCCCTCCACTTT
D: .; J: TRBJ2-3; size: many; V: TRBV11-3; CDR3: CASSPRGGDSPDTQYF; DNA: TGTGCCAGCAGCCCCCGGGGCGGGGACTCTCCAGATACGCAGTATTTT
D: .; J: TRBJ1-5; size: many; V: TRBV6-1; CDR3: CASSEAPTGRQPQHF; DNA: TGTGCCAGCAGTGAAGCGCCTACAGGACGACAGCCCCAGCATTTT
D: .; J: TRBJ2-7; size: many; V: TRBV12-3/TRBV12-4; CDR3: CASSLFQGGDEQYF; DNA: TGTGCCAGCAGTTTGTTTCAGGGTGGGGACGAGCAGTACTTC
D: TRBD1; J: TRBJ1-2; size: .; V: TRBV25-1; CDR3: CASSDPTDRGGMHGYTF; DNA: TGTGCCAGCAGTGACCCCACTGACAGGGGAGGAATGCATGGCTACACCTTC
D: TRBD2; J: TRBJ2-1; size: few; V: TRBV7-2; CDR3: CASSLRGGDNEQFF; DNA: TGTGCCAGCAGCCTTCGGGGGGGCGACAATGAGCAGTTCTTC
D: .; J: TRBJ2-3; size: few; V: TRBV19; CDR3: CASSMGDPGADTQYF; DNA: TGTGCCAGTAGTATGGGGGACCCAGGGGCAGATACGCAGTATTTT
D: TRBD2; J: TRBJ2-3; size: many; V: TRBV9; CDR3: CASSPSGGMVDTQYF; DNA: TGTGCCAGCAGCCCAAGCGGGGGTATGGTAGATACGCAGTATTTT
D: TRBD1; J: TRBJ1-1; size: many; V: TRBV5-1; CDR3: CASSRGQGGTEAFF; DNA: TGCGCCAGCAGCCGGGGACAGGGAGGCACTGAAGCTTTCTTT
D: .; J: TRBJ1-4; size: few; V: TRBV4-1; CDR3: CASSPDALNEKLFF; DNA: TGCGCCAGCAGCCCCGACGCCCTTAATGAAAAACTGTTTTTT
D: .; J: TRBJ1-1; size: many; V: TRBV11-1; CDR3: CASSLALLNTEAFF; DNA: TGTGCCAGCAGCTTAGCGCTACTGAACACTGAAGCTTTCTTT
D: .; J: TRBJ1-5; size: many; V: TRBV10-2; CDR3: CASREGGRQPQHF; DNA: TGCGCCAGCAGAGAGGGGGGCCGTCAGCCCCAGCATTTT
D: TRBD1; J: TRBJ2-7; size: .; V: TRBV19; CDR3: CASGTGIHEQYF; DNA: TGTGCCTCCGGGACAGGGATCCACGAGCAGTACTTC
D: .; J: TRBJ1-1; size: few; V: TRBV6-1; CDR3: CASSRDAWRWTEAFF; DNA: TGTGCCAGCAGCCGGGACGCTTGGAGATGGACTGAAGCTTTCTTT
D: TRBD1; J: TRBJ1-2; size: .; V: TRBV4-1; CDR3: CASSQRDRGDYGYTF; DNA: TGCGCCAGCAGCCAACGGGACAGGGGTGACTATGGCTACACCTTC
D: .; J: TRBJ2-7; size: .; V: TRBV27; CDR3: CASRPADDLGEQYF; DNA: TGTGCCAGCAGGCCGGCGGACGACCTGGGCGAGCAGTACTTC
D: .; J: TRBJ2-5; size: .; V: TRBV20-1; CDR3: CSARGASETQYF; DNA: TGCAGTGCTAGGGGGGCGTCAGAGACCCAGTACTTC
D: .; J: TRBJ2-5; size: few; V: TRBV15; CDR3: CATSRGGGLYQETQYF; DNA: TGTGCCACCAGCAGAGGGGGGGGCCTTTACCAAGAGACCCAGTACTTC
D: TRBD1; J: TRBJ2-7; size: few; V: TRBV7-9; CDR3: CASSPLGQGTYGQYF; DNA: TGTGCCAGCAGCCCCCTGGGACAGGGGACCTACGGGCAGTACTTC
D: .; J: TRBJ1-3; size: .; V: TRBV18; CDR3: CASSPPEGGNTIYF; DNA: TGTGCCAGCTCACCACCGGAGGGAGGAAACACCATATATTTT
D: TRBD1; J: TRBJ1-5; size: many; V: TRBV6-5; CDR3: CASSYSGTGGSSSNQPQHF; DNA: TGTGCCAGCAGTTACTCTGGGACAGGGGGCAGTAGTAGCAATCAGCCCCAGCATTTT